This T cell receptor beta chain was obtained from a study of blood T cell repertoires in COVID-19. Study-wide context: Acute and convalescent COVID-19 samples came from the United States, Italy and Spain. Nucleic acid was either cDNA or gDNA, and it came from T cells, B-cell-depleted T cells, or PBMCs.

In the original analysis: Estimation of nucleated cell counts was performed using reference gene primer amplification. Generated by immunoSEQ multiplex PCR, the TCRdb table keeps only in-frame clones and is missing some. D and trimming were read from the DNA, whereas the V and J calls and clone size are those reported in that table. The data contain about 220,000 clones, roughly 88% of them singletons. The ends lost 6 bases at V and 5 bases at J; junction bases unmatched: 7. Germline CDR1 and CDR2: MNHEY and SMNVEV (reference sequence). This CDR3 has 15 amino acids. Sample: peripheral blood. The chain links TRBV27 to TRBJ2-3; 11 nucleotides align to TRBD2. The TCR was taken from a man aged 50 to 60 with active or convalescent COVID-19. In DNA, the CDR3 is TGTGCCAGCAGGGGGTCTAGCGGGGGGCTAGATACGCAGTATTTT. It specifies CASRGSSGGLDTQYF.